This TCR beta chain derives from a study of T cell repertoires in cytomegalovirus infection. Via MiXCR, TCRdb re-called the reads, giving one row per CDR3 protein. The data contain 450,000 to 600,000 distinct CDR3 sequences, about 33% of them singletons. Notes on this clonotype: The antigen remains unidentified.

Study results and caveats: Ex vivo, HLA-C-restricted CMV-specific TCR beta clonotypes prevailed over the rest of the response.

Trimming removed 0 bases from V and 2 bases from J, with 11 bases in between. This CDR3 comprises 15 residues. Germline CDR1 reads SGHVS; CDR2 reads FQNEAQ. Sequenced here: cultured PBMCs, sampled from culture after CMV antigen stimulation. V usage is TRBV7-8 and J usage is TRBJ2-7; D uncertain. This receptor was obtained from a human donor in good health (CMV status not recorded). Some clones in this sample may be carry-over from other donors' samples. The CDR3 DNA follows: TGTGCCAGCAGCTTAGCGGCGCGGAGCACCTACGAGCAGTACTTC. This codes for CASSLAARSTYEQYF.